Given below is one T cell receptor (beta chain) in context. This sample is part of a study of T cells in Graves' hyperthyroidism and ophthalmopathy. Overall study context: Specimen type is peripheral blood, collected at initial diagnosis prior to any treatment.

Exclusion of patients followed from uncontrolled infection, other autoimmune disease, pregnancy or lactation. Regions amplified from RNA transcripts were the TCR beta CDR3 regions. First-round RT-PCR with HTBI primers amplified the TCR CDR3 region. From the multiplex PCR reads, TCRdb called clonotypes with MiXCR, one entry per CDR3 protein. The table records 300,000 to 500,000 distinct CDR3 sequences, more than 12% of them present only once. Source material: blood. This receptor was taken from a young woman with Graves' hyperthyroidism.

CDR3 amino acids: CSARIPNRGSISGANVLTF. The CDR3 DNA follows: TGCAGTGCTAGGATTCCTAACAGGGGATCCATCTCTGGGGCCAACGTCCTGACTTTC. The J gene is TRBJ2-6, the V gene TRBV20-1, with 7 bases that match TRBD1. The CDR3 is made up of 19 amino acids. The J segment lost 0 bases and the V segment lost 3 bases, leaving 14 bases of the junction unmatched. Germline CDR1 is DFQATT and CDR2 is SNEGSKA (reference sequence).